The 18 T cell receptor beta chains below all came from one sample that was sequenced in a study of blood T cell repertoires in COVID-19. Assay: immunoSEQ multiplex PCR; the TCRdb copy retains only in-frame clones and omits some. The sample records over 40,000 clones, 86% being singletons. Material: peripheral blood. The receptors were sampled from a man older than 75 with acute or convalescent COVID-19.

The sample holds many counts of this clone. V usage is TRBV27 and J usage is TRBJ1-5; D might be TRBD1 (5 bases). The CDR3 loop spans 13 amino acids. V was pared by 4 bases and J by 9 bases, with 13 bases between. Germline values: CDR1 MNHEY, CDR2 SMNVEV (reference sequence). The CDR3 loop reads CASSYTGRGPQHF. The CDR3 region has the DNA TGTGCCAGCAGTTACACCGGTAGGGGGCCCCAGCATTTT.

The chain carries TRBV9 and TRBJ2-2; 8 bases align to TRBD2. This CDR3 is 15 amino acids long. J lost 4 bases, V lost 1 base, and 3 bases had no gene match. The germline gives CDR1 SGDLS, CDR2 YYNGEE. CDR3 in amino acids: CASSVNSGSTGELFF. In DNA, the CDR3 is TGTGCCAGCAGCGTAAACAGCGGGAGCACCGGGGAGCTGTTTTTT.

The genes are TRBV28 and TRBJ1-2; no clear D. CDR1 is MDHEN, CDR2 SYDVKM, per germline. CDR3 length equals 16 residues. The germline V and J ends were trimmed by 6 bases and 1 base, with 18 bases remaining between them. CDR3 residues: CASSPTLASGNYGYTF. Written as DNA, the CDR3 is TGTGCCAGCAGCCCCACCCTAGCCTCGGGTAACTATGGCTACACCTTC.

The chain uses TRBV7-9 and TRBJ2-1, with TRBD2 matching 12 bases. Trimming at V came to 5 bases and at J to 11 bases, leaving 7 bases not matched to a gene. The length of the CDR3 is 14 residues. Germline V gives CDR1 SEHNR, CDR2 FQNEAQ (reference sequence). CDR3 residues: CASSLETSGGQQFF. The CDR3 nucleotides are TGTGCCAGCAGCCTTGAGACTAGCGGGGGTCAGCAGTTCTTC.

This chain connects TRBV4-1 to TRBJ1-6, with a possible D match to TRBD1 (5 bases). Germline V CDR1 and CDR2: MGHRA, YSYEKL. V shed 4 bases and J shed 0 bases, with 13 bases lying between them. The CDR3 consists of 17 residues. CDR3 in DNA: TGCGCCAGCAGCCTAGGACATGTAAGCTCCTATAATTCACCCCTCCACTTT. Protein product: CASSLGHVSSYNSPLHF.

V gene TRBV10-1 combines with J gene TRBJ2-3, with 10 bases that match TRBD1. CDR3 length: 16 residues. V lost 6 bases, J lost 3 bases, and 9 bases stayed unmatched. The germline gives CDR1 WNHNN, CDR2 SYGVQD (reference sequence). The CDR3: CASRPGTGDQTDTQYF. The DNA for the CDR3 is TGCGCCAGCAGGCCTGGGACAGGGGACCAAACAGATACGCAGTATTTT.

The J gene is TRBJ2-5, the V gene TRBV3-1 (or the pseudogene TRBV3-2), with D possibly matching TRBD1 (5 bases). Trimming removed 1 base at V and 5 bases at J, with 11 bases between. Germline loops: CDR1 LGHDT, CDR2 YNNKEL (reference sequence). The CDR3 runs to 14 residues. The CDR3 is CASSQATGRETQYF. CDR3 coding DNA: TGTGCCAGCAGCCAAGCTACAGGACGGGAGACCCAGTACTTC.

This clone has a handful of counts. This sequence joins TRBV19 and TRBJ1-1; D gene unclear. The CDR3 has 12 amino acids. The V end was cut by 5 bases, the J end by 5 bases, with 9 bases between. CDR1 and CDR2 (germline): LNHDA, SQIVND (reference sequence). The CDR3 region is CASSRMRTEAFF. CDR3 DNA: TGTGCCAGTAGTCGAATGAGGACTGAAGCTTTCTTT.

DNA of the CDR3: TGTGCCAGCAGCGTAGGCGAGGGGGCTGGAAACACCATATATTTT. Residues: CASSVGEGAGNTIYF. The chain has TRBV9 and TRBJ1-3; perhaps TRBD1 as D (6 bases). CDR1 is SGDLS and CDR2 is YYNGEE in the germline V gene. Trimming took off 0 bases at V and 2 bases at J, with 9 bases between the two ends. The CDR3 totals 15 residues.

This chain links TRBV2 with TRBJ1-3; D might be TRBD1 (5 bases). CDR1 is SNHLY and CDR2 is FYNNEI in the germline V gene. Trimming stripped 11 bases from V and 0 bases from J, with 11 bases between. The length of the CDR3 is 13 residues. CDR3 amino acids: CAVGDNSGNTIYF. The CDR3 nucleotides read TGTGCCGTAGGGGATAACTCTGGAAACACCATATATTTT. The variable domain in full, with the rest retrieved from reference TRBV2 and TRBJ1-3, is EPEVTQTPSHQVTQMGQEVILRCVPISNHLYFYWYRQILGQKVEFLVSFYNNEISEKSEIFDDQFSVERPDGSNFTLKIRSTKLEDSAMYFCAVGDNSGNTIYFGEGSWLTVV.

The CDR3 DNA sequence: TGTGCCAGCAGCCCGACAGAAGGGAACACCATATATTTT. It encodes CASSPTEGNTIYF. The V and J genes are TRBV5-6 and TRBJ1-3; maybe TRBD1 (5 bases). V gave up 4 bases and J gave up 7 bases, with 12 bases separating them. Germline V CDR1 and CDR2: SGHDT, YYEEEE. The CDR3 is 13 amino acids.

The rearrangement uses TRBV7-2 and TRBJ2-2, with a possible D match to TRBD1 (5 bases). The V end was cut by 2 bases, the J end by 1 base, with 8 bases between. CDR1 and CDR2 (germline): SGHTA, FQGNSA. This CDR3 has 15 residues. The CDR3, as DNA: TGTGCCAGCAGCTTACAGGGTTGGAACACCGGGGAGCTGTTTTTT. Encoded protein: CASSLQGWNTGELFF.

V gene TRBV7-9 combines with J gene TRBJ2-3, with D perhaps matching TRBD1 (5 bases). CDR1 SEHNR and CDR2 FQNEAQ come from the germline V gene (reference sequence). Deletions cut 5 bases from V and 2 bases from J, with 11 bases between. The CDR3 is 14 residues long. As DNA, the CDR3 is TGTGCCAGCAGCGCACGGACATTCACAGATACGCAGTATTTT. Its protein product is CASSARTFTDTQYF.

The chain couples TRBV5-4 to TRBJ1-1; TRBD1 agrees at 8 bases. The CDR3 spans 15 residues. V lost 3 bases and J lost 4; bases outside the gene matches: 8. The germline CDR1 and CDR2 sequences are SGHNT and YYREEE (reference sequence). The CDR3 here is CASSSQGAQGTEAFF. CDR3 nucleotide sequence: TGTGCCAGCAGCTCCCAGGGGGCCCAGGGCACTGAAGCTTTCTTT. The full variable domain, completed using reference TRBV5-4 and TRBJ1-1, is ETGVTQSPTHLIKTRGQQVTLRCSSQSGHNTVSWYQQALGQGPQFIFQYYREEENGRGNFPPRFSGLQFPNYSSELNVNALELDDSALYLCASSSQGAQGTEAFFGQGTRLTVV.

The V call is TRBV6-1, the J call TRBJ1-4; the match to TRBD1 covers 8 bases. From germline, CDR1 is MNHNS and CDR2 SASEGT. The V and J ends lost 3 bases and 7 bases, in that order; junction bases with no gene match: 4. CDR3 length equals 14 residues. CDR3 sequence reads: CASSENRGVEKLFF. The CDR3 DNA reads TGTGCCAGCAGTGAGAACAGGGGGGTTGAAAAACTGTTTTTT.

This clone occurred once. The chain employs TRBV21-1 and TRBJ1-6. TRBV21-1 is reported as a pseudogene. This CDR3 contains 16 residues. The chain's CDR3 is CASSNRRSSYNSPLHF. The CDR3 nucleotides are TGTGCCAGCAGCAACCGTAGGAGCTCCTATAATTCACCCCTCCACTTT.

V gene TRBV10-3 combines with J gene TRBJ2-1; the match to TRBD1 covers 7 bases. V lost 9 bases to trimming and J lost 10 bases; unmatched junction nucleotides: 15. The CDR3 contains 14 residues. Germline V lookup: CDR1 ENHRY, CDR2 SYGVKD. The CDR3 here is CAMSREGAPAEQFF. The DNA of the CDR3 is TGTGCCATGAGTCGAGAGGGGGCTCCGGCGGAGCAGTTCTTC.

The CDR3 loop reads CASSQVRGTNEKLFF. The CDR3 DNA reads as TGTGCCAGCAGCCAGGTCCGGGGGACTAATGAAAAACTGTTTTTT. V and J are TRBV14 and TRBJ1-4, with D tentatively TRBD1 (5 bases). The CDR3 loop spans 15 amino acids. With 3 bases removed from V and 2 bases from J, the gap between germline ends came to 10 bases. Germline CDR1 and CDR2: SGHDN and FVKESK.